Each of the 20 T cell receptor beta chains below was sequenced from the same sample in a study of CD8+ T cells in alopecia areata. cDNA serving as the sequencing template came from extracted, reverse transcribed RNA. TCRdb's table, derived via immunoSEQ multiplex PCR, lists solely in-frame clones and lacks some. The sample has fewer than 200,000 clones, 59% seen once; the top ten hold roughly 14%. The source material was CD4+ T cells sorted from blood, sampled at week 0. The receptors derive from a human donor with alopecia areata.

The chain recombines TRBV4-1 with TRBJ1-2; D unclear. The CDR3 runs to 16 residues. CDR1 and CDR2 (germline): MGHRA, YSYEKL. V was cut by 3 bases and J by 4 bases, with 18 bases left in between. This CDR3 reads CASSQGYMEVSYGYTF. CDR3 DNA: TGCGCCAGCAGCCAGGGATACATGGAAGTTAGCTATGGCTACACCTTC.

The chain carries TRBV13 and TRBJ1-4; D not certain. V was cut by 2 bases and J by 6 bases, with 10 bases left in between. Germline V lookup: CDR1 PRHDT, CDR2 FYEKMQ (reference sequence). There are 14 residues in the CDR3. CDR3 DNA: TGTGCCAGCAGCTTACGAGAGGGCTATGAAAAACTGTTTTTT. This gives the protein CASSLREGYEKLFF.

The chain couples TRBV29-1 to TRBJ1-1; TRBD1 matches 8 bases. The CDR3 runs to 12 residues. Germline assignment: CDR1 SQVTM and CDR2 ANQGSEA. J was trimmed by 6 bases and V by 4 bases; bases with no gene match: 4. The CDR3 nucleotides are TGCAGCGTTGCAGGGGGCCTCCCTGAAGCTTTCTTT. As protein: CSVAGGLPEAFF.

The sample holds a few counts of this clone. The V call is TRBV11-3, the J call TRBJ2-5; a weak D match, TRBD1 (6 bases). The germline V gene encodes CDR1 SGHNT and CDR2 YENEEA. V was trimmed by 5 bases and J by 4 bases, leaving 17 bases between them. This CDR3 has 15 amino acids. The DNA of the CDR3 is TGTGCCAGCAGCCACAACAGGGCTGTTGGAGAGACCCAGTACTTC. Translating it yields CASSHNRAVGETQYF.

This clone appeared a few times. The chain is built from TRBV5-1 and TRBJ1-1, with D hard to call. The CDR3 consists of 15 residues. Trimming stripped 0 bases from V and 2 bases from J, with 11 bases between. Looked up from germline, CDR1 is SGHRS and CDR2 is YFSETQ. CDR3 DNA: TGCGCCAGCAGCTTGGATGTGACGGTTAACACTGAAGCTTTCTTT. Protein product: CASSLDVTVNTEAFF.

This clone was observed a few times. The chain employs TRBV5-1 and TRBJ2-3; 9 nucleotides align to TRBD1. Trimming cost V 6 bases and J 4 bases; bases outside gene matches: 6. The V gene's germline CDR1 is SGHRS and CDR2 YFSETQ. The CDR3 runs to 14 residues. The CDR3 is CASKRQGVADTQYF. CDR3 bases: TGCGCCAGCAAACGACAGGGGGTGGCAGATACGCAGTATTTT.

This clone has just one count. The J gene is TRBJ2-7, the V gene TRBV6-5; a possible D gene is TRBD2 (6 bases). V gave up 5 bases and J gave up 2 bases, with 13 bases separating them. The CDR3 sequence is 14 residues long. Germline values: CDR1 MNHEY, CDR2 SVGAGI. CDR3 protein: CASSRDFRAYEQYF. CDR3 DNA: TGTGCCAGCAGTCGGGACTTCCGAGCCTACGAGCAGTACTTC.

This clone appeared a few times. The V and J genes are TRBV29-1 and TRBJ2-7; D is possibly TRBD2 (6 bases). Germline V gene sequence: CDR1 SQVTM, CDR2 ANQGSEA. Trimming left V 1 base short and J 4 bases short, with 11 bases between. CDR3 length equals 13 residues. The CDR3 DNA reads as TGCAGCGTTGAAGGGGGAGGAGGGTACGAGCAGTACTTC. Translating gives CSVEGGGGYEQYF.

V gene TRBV4-2 combines with J gene TRBJ1-2; 10 positions agree with TRBD1. The CDR3 covers 16 residues. With 0 bases clipped from V and 6 bases from J, the junction kept 7 bases outside the gene matches. Looked up from germline, CDR1 is LGHNA and CDR2 is YNFKEQ. In DNA form, the CDR3 reads TGTGCCAGCAGCCAAGATCCGGGACAGGGGTCCCATGGCTACACCTTC. Translating it yields CASSQDPGQGSHGYTF.

This clone occurred a few times. DNA of the CDR3: TGTGCCAGCAGCCGATCAAGGTACGGCGTCCAAGAGACCCAGTACTTC. It encodes CASSRSRYGVQETQYF. The J gene is TRBJ2-5, the V gene TRBV5-6; D call uncertain. The germline CDR1 and CDR2 sequences are SGHDT and YYEEEE. V lost 4 bases to trimming and J lost 1 base, with 17 bases between them. The CDR3 consists of 16 residues.

The chain uses TRBV30 and TRBJ2-7, with 9 bases matching TRBD1. V was clipped by 2 bases and J by 7 bases; unmatched bases: 15. From germline, CDR1 is GTSNPN and CDR2 SVGIG (reference sequence). There are 16 residues in the CDR3. CDR3: CAWSPREQGAYREQYF. The CDR3, as DNA: TGTGCCTGGAGTCCAAGGGAACAGGGGGCGTATCGAGAGCAGTACTTC. The variable domain in full, with the rest retrieved from reference TRBV30 and TRBJ2-7, is SQTIHQWPATLVQPVGSPLSLECTVEGTSNPNLYWYRQAAGRGLQLLFYSVGIGQISSEVPQNLSASRPQDRQFILSSKKLLLSDSGFYLCAWSPREQGAYREQYFGPGTRLTVT.

As DNA, the CDR3 is TGTGCCAGCAGCGTAGCCCCAGGACTGCACTACGAGCAGTACTTC. This gives the protein CASSVAPGLHYEQYF. The J gene is TRBJ2-7, the V gene TRBV9, with a weak D call TRBD2 (5 bases). CDR3 size: 15 residues. The germline V and J ends were trimmed by 0 bases and 3 bases, with 13 bases remaining between them. CDR1 and CDR2 (germline): SGDLS, YYNGEE.

This chain uses TRBV29-1 with TRBJ2-6; the D gene is possibly TRBD1 (5 bases). The CDR3 spans 16 residues. The V gene lost 6 bases and the J gene lost 0 bases, with 15 bases spanning the gap. From germline, CDR1 is SQVTM and CDR2 ANQGSEA. CDR3: CSVGRTTRSGANVLTF. The CDR3 DNA reads TGCAGCGTCGGTCGGACAACTCGCTCTGGGGCCAACGTCCTGACTTTC.

This clone was found a few times. CDR3 residues: CASRETDTGFYGYTF. CDR3 bases: TGCGCCAGCAGGGAGACAGATACAGGGTTCTATGGCTACACCTTC. J is TRBJ1-2 and V is TRBV5-1; tentative D call: TRBD1 (6 bases). The length of the CDR3 is 15 residues. Between the trimmed V and J ends, which lost 5 bases and 4 bases, there was a span of 18 bases. Germline assignment: CDR1 SGHRS and CDR2 YFSETQ.

The V and J genes are TRBV6-4 and TRBJ1-5, with D possibly TRBD1 on 5 matching bases. From germline, CDR1 is MRHNA and CDR2 SNTAGT. The V end was cut by 6 bases, the J end by 7 bases, with 7 bases between. The CDR3 covers 11 residues. In nucleotides, the CDR3 is TGTGCCAGCAGGGACAAACAGCCCCAGCATTTT. Encoded protein: CASRDKQPQHF.

The chain combines TRBV15 with TRBJ2-3; D possibly matches TRBD1 or TRBD2 (6 bases each). There are 14 residues in the CDR3. V lost 0 bases, J lost 5 bases, and 9 bases lay in between. The germline V gene has CDR1 LNHNV and CDR2 YYDKDF (reference sequence). CDR3 nucleotides: TGTGCCACCAGCAGAGATCGGGGGCAAGATACGCAGTATTTT. As protein: CATSRDRGQDTQYF.

This clone was observed at least ten times. The V gene is TRBV19, the J gene TRBJ1-3, with D possibly TRBD1 on 5 matching bases. There are 15 residues in the CDR3. From germline, CDR1 is LNHDA and CDR2 SQIVND (reference sequence). V lost 7 bases and J 0 bases, leaving 13 bases between the germline ends. The CDR3: CASKLGQGSGNTIYF. In DNA form, the CDR3 reads TGTGCCAGTAAGTTAGGACAAGGCTCTGGAAACACCATATATTTT.

The chain links TRBV7-9 to TRBJ2-7; 7 bases are shared with TRBD1. The CDR3 consists of 14 residues. Germline lookup yields CDR1 SEHNR and CDR2 FQNEAQ (reference sequence). After removal of 3 bases from V and 2 bases from J, the junction contained 4 bases not matched to a gene. The CDR3 region is CASSFIDRAYEQYF. In DNA, the CDR3 is TGTGCCAGCAGCTTTATCGACAGGGCCTACGAGCAGTACTTC.

This chain joins TRBV29-1 and TRBJ2-2; D not resolved. CDR1 SQVTM and CDR2 ANQGSEA come from the germline V gene. Between the trimmed V and J ends, which lost 4 bases and 3 bases, there was a span of 12 bases. The CDR3 is 14 amino acids. CDR3: CSVAPLEYTGELFF. CDR3 in DNA: TGCAGCGTTGCACCGCTCGAATACACCGGGGAGCTGTTTTTT.

The chain recombines TRBV7-8 with TRBJ2-5; 10 bases align to TRBD2. Germline V lookup: CDR1 SGHVS, CDR2 FQNEAQ. The CDR3 is made up of 15 amino acids. V dropped 1 base and J dropped 5; count of bases not matched to a gene: 4. CDR3 bases: TGTGCCAGCAGCTTAGTACTAGCGGGGATGGAGACCCAGTACTTC. It translates to CASSLVLAGMETQYF.